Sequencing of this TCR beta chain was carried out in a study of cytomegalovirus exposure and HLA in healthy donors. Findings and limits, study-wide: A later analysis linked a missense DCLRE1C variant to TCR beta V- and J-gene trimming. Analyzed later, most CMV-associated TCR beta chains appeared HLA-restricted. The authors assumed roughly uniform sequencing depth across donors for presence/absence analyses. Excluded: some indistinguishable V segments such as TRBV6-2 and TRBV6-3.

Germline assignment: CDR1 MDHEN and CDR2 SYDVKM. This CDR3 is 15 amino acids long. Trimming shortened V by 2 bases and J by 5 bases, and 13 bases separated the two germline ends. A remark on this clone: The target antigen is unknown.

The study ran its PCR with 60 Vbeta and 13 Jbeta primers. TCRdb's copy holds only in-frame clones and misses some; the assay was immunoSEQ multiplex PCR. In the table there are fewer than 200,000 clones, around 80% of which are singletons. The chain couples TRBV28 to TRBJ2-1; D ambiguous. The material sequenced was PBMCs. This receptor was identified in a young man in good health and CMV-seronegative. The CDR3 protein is CASSLQATWDNEQFF. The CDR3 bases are TGTGCCAGCAGTTTACAGGCTACTTGGGACAATGAGCAGTTCTTC.